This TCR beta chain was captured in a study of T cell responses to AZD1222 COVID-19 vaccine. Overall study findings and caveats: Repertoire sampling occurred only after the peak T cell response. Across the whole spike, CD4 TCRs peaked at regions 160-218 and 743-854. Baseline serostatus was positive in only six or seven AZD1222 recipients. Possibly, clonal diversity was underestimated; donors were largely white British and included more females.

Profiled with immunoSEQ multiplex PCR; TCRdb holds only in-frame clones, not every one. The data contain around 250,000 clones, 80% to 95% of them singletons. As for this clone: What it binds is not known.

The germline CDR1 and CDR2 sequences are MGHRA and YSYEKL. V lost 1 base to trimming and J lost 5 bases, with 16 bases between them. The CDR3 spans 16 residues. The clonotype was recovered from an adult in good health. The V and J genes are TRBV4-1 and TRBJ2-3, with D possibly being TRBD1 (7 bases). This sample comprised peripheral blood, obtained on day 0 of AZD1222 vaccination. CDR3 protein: CASSQVGGQLIDTQYF. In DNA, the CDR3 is TGCGCCAGCAGCCAAGTGGGGGGACAGCTTATAGATACGCAGTATTTT.